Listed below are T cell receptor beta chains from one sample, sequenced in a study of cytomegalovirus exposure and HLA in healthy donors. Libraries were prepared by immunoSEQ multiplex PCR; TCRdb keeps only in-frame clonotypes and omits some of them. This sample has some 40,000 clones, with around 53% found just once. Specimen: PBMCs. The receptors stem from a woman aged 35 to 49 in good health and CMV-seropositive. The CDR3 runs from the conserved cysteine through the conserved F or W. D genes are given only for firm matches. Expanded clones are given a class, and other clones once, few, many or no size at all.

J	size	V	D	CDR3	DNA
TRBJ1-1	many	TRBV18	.	CASSQASNTEAFF	TGTGCCAGCTCCCAGGCCTCAAACACTGAAGCTTTCTTT
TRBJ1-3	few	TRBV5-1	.	CASSLAPGGNTIYF	TGCGCCAGCAGCTTGGCCCCAGGAGGAAACACCATATATTTT
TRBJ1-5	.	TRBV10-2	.	CASSALGSPQHF	TGCGCCAGCAGCGCCCTAGGTTCGCCCCAGCATTTT
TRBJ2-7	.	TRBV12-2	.	CASRLAHSMVSEQYF	TGTGCAAGTCGCTTAGCTCACAGTATGGTGTCCGAGCAGTACTTC
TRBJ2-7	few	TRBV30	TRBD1	CAWNLGQGNHEQYF	TGTGCCTGGAACCTGGGACAGGGGAACCACGAGCAGTACTTC
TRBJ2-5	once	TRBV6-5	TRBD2	CASRESGGRETQYF	TGTGCCAGCAGAGAAAGCGGGGGTCGAGAGACCCAGTACTTC
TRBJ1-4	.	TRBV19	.	CASTANRVGNEKLFF	TGTGCCAGTACCGCCAACAGGGTCGGTAATGAAAAACTGTTTTTT
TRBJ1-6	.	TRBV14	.	CASSQDQGFYSPLHF	TGTGCCAGCAGCCAAGACCAGGGGTTCTATTCACCCCTCCACTTT
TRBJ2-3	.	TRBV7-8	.	CASSPRLEDTQYF	TGTGCCAGCAGCCCCCGGCTGGAGGATACGCAGTATTTT
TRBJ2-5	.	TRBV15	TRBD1	CATSRGQGAFAQYF	TGTGCCACCAGCAGAGGGCAGGGGGCTTTTGCCCAGTACTTC
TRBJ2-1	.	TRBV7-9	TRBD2	CASSPKRLAGTYNEQFF	TGTGCCAGCAGCCCGAAAAGACTAGCGGGGACCTACAATGAGCAGTTCTTC
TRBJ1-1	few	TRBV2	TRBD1	CASSEGGQGITLNTEAFF	TGTGCCAGCAGTGAAGGAGGACAGGGCATAACTTTGAACACTGAAGCTTTCTTT
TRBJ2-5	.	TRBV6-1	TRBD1	CASSVQGVQETQYF	TGTGCCAGCAGTGTACAGGGGGTCCAAGAGACCCAGTACTTC
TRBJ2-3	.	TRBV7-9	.	CASSFGGPSDTQYF	TGTGCCAGCAGCTTTGGGGGCCCTTCAGATACGCAGTATTTT
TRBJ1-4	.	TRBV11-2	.	CASFKGVGEKLFF	TGTGCCAGCTTCAAGGGGGTAGGGGAAAAACTGTTTTTT
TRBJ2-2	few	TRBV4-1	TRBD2	CASSQASGAANTGELFF	TGCGCCAGCAGCCAAGCCAGCGGGGCCGCGAACACCGGGGAGCTGTTTTTT
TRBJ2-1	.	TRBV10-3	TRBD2	CAISESGRGAPHEQFF	TGTGCCATCAGTGAGTCGGGGCGGGGGGCCCCCCATGAGCAGTTCTTC
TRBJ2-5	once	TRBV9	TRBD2	CASSEEGGGAQETQYF	TGTGCCAGCAGTGAGGAGGGCGGGGGGGCCCAAGAGACCCAGTACTTC
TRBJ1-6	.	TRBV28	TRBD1	CATRDSNSPLHF	TGTGCCACCCGGGACAGTAATTCACCCCTCCACTTT
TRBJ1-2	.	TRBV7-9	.	CASSSWGGAVGYTF	TGTGCCAGCAGCTCATGGGGGGGCGCGGTAGGCTACACCTTC
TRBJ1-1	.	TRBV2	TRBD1	CASSLQGANTEAFF	TGTGCCAGCAGTCTACAGGGGGCGAACACTGAAGCTTTCTTT
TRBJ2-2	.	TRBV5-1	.	CASSLYGGSNTGELFF	TGCGCCAGCAGCTTGTATGGGGGCTCGAACACCGGGGAGCTGTTTTTT
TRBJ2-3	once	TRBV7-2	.	CASSVRDSLLTDTQYF	TGTGCCAGCAGCGTCCGGGACTCCCTACTCACAGATACGCAGTATTTT
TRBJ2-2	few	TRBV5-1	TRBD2	CASSRTSGGSDGELFF	TGCGCCAGCAGTAGGACTAGCGGGGGTTCGGACGGGGAGCTGTTTTTT
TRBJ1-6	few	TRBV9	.	CASSVGEDSPLHF	TGTGCCAGCAGCGTAGGCGAGGATTCACCCCTCCACTTT
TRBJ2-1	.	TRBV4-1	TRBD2	CASSQGLAGGLDNEQFF	TGCGCCAGCAGCCAAGGACTAGCGGGGGGGCTCGACAATGAGCAGTTCTTC
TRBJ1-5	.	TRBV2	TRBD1	CASRGPGGQPQHF	TGTGCCAGCAGAGGGCCAGGGGGTCAGCCCCAGCATTTT
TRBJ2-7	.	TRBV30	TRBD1	CAWRTKQGRSYEQYF	TGTGCCTGGAGGACCAAACAGGGGCGTTCCTACGAGCAGTACTTC
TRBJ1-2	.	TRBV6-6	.	CASTARGVGYGYTF	TGTGCCAGCACCGCTCGGGGGGTAGGGTATGGCTACACCTTC
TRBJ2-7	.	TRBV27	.	CASSPRTAYEQYF	TGTGCCAGCAGTCCAAGGACAGCCTACGAGCAGTACTTC
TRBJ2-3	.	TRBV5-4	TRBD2	CASSFHSGGGASTDTQYF	TGTGCCAGCAGCTTTCACTCGGGAGGGGGTGCTAGCACAGATACGCAGTATTTT
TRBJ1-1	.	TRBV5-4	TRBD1	CASSLEGQGSNTEAFF	TGTGCCAGCAGCTTGGAGGGACAGGGGTCGAACACTGAAGCTTTCTTT
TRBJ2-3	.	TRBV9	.	CASSVSGSSDTQYF	TGTGCCAGCAGCGTATCGGGGTCGTCAGATACGCAGTATTTT
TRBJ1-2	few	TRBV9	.	CASSVGPDYGYTF	TGTGCCAGCAGCGTAGGTCCAGACTATGGCTACACCTTC
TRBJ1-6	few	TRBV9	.	CASSVGVSGRTNF	TGTGCCAGCAGCGTAGGGGTGTCGGGCAGGACAAACTTT
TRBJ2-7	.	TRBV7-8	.	CASSRGQPPYEQYF	TGTGCCAGCAGCCGCGGACAGCCCCCCTACGAGCAGTACTTC